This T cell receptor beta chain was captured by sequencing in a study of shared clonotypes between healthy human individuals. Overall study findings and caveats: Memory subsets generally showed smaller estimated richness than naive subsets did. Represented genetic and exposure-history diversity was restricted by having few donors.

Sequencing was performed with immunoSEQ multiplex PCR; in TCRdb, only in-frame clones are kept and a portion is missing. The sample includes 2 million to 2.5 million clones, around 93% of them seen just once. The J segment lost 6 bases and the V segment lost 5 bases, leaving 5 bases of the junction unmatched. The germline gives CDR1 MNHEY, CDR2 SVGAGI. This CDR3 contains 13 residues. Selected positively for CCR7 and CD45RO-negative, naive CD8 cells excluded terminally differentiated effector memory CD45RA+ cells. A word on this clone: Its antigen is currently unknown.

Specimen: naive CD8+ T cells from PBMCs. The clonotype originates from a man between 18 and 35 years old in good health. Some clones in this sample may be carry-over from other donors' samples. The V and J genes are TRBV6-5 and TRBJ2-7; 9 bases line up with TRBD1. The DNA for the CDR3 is TGTGCCAGCAGTCCAGCGACAGGGGGCGAGCAGTACTTC. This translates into CASSPATGGEQYF.